Presented here are 31 T cell receptor beta chains from one specimen sequenced in a study of blood T cell repertoires in COVID-19. Clones were read by immunoSEQ multiplex PCR, and TCRdb kept only the in-frame ones, dropping some. The sample shows under 70,000 clones, roughly 80% of them seen only once. The specimen was peripheral blood. The receptors were sampled from a man aged 55-75 years with acute or convalescent COVID-19.

The table lists this clone with a count of one. The chain has TRBV30 and TRBJ1-5; D is unclear. The germline V gene encodes CDR1 GTSNPN and CDR2 SVGIG (reference sequence). CDR3 length: 13 residues. V dropped 2 bases and J dropped 2 bases, with 7 bases sitting between them. CDR3 loop: CAWSPFGNQPQHF. Here the CDR3 DNA reads TGTGCCTGGAGTCCCTTCGGCAATCAGCCCCAGCATTTT.

This chain joins TRBV6-6 and TRBJ2-5, with D possibly being TRBD2 (7 bases). CDR3 length equals 14 residues. Germline V lookup: CDR1 MNHNY, CDR2 SVGAGI (reference sequence). V lost 8 bases and J 5 bases, leaving 18 bases between the germline ends. The DNA for the CDR3 is TGTGCCAGCCAGGAGGGGGGGGCGCAGGAGACCCAGTACTTC. It specifies CASQEGGAQETQYF.

The chain uses TRBV2 and TRBJ1-6; 9 bases line up with TRBD1. The CDR3 consists of 12 residues. The junction had 1 base not matched to a gene; V was cut back by 6 bases and J by 10 bases. Looked up from germline, CDR1 is SNHLY and CDR2 is FYNNEI. Written as DNA, the CDR3 is TGTGCCAGCAGGGACAGGGGCTCACCCCTCCACTTT. It specifies CASRDRGSPLHF.

The V call is TRBV9, the J call TRBJ2-1, with 10 bases that match TRBD2. CDR3 length: 15 amino acids. The ends lost 0 bases at V and 9 bases at J; junction bases unmatched: 6. Germline V lookup: CDR1 SGDLS, CDR2 YYNGEE. The DNA of the CDR3 is TGTGCCAGCAGCGTAGGAATGCTAGCGGGAGTTGAGCAGTTCTTC. Amino acids: CASSVGMLAGVEQFF. The entire variable domain, with the rest obtained from reference TRBV9 and TRBJ2-1, is as follows: DSGVTQTPKHLITATGQRVTLRCSPRSGDLSVYWYQQSLDQGLQFLIQYYNGEERAKGNILERFSAQQFPDLHSELNLSSLELGDSALYFCASSVGMLAGVEQFFGPGTRLTVL.

The rearrangement links TRBV5-1 to TRBJ1-2, with TRBD1 identical over 7 bases. From germline, CDR1 is SGHRS and CDR2 YFSETQ. This CDR3 spans 14 amino acids. The trim removed 0 bases at V and 8 bases at J, leaving 7 bases unmatched. This CDR3 reads CASSLGDSFEGYTF. The CDR3 DNA follows: TGCGCCAGCAGCTTGGGGGACAGCTTCGAGGGCTACACCTTC.

This clone was counted a few times. The chain joins TRBV7-9 to TRBJ1-1, with 7 bases fitting TRBD1. Trimming took 3 bases from V and 4 from J; bases not matched to a gene: 2. This CDR3 contains 13 residues. Germline values: CDR1 SEHNR, CDR2 FQNEAQ (reference sequence). The CDR3 coding sequence is TGTGCCAGCAGCTTCCACAGGGGCACTGAAGCTTTCTTT. Translated, it gives CASSFHRGTEAFF. The variable domain in full, with the rest retrieved from reference TRBV7-9 and TRBJ1-1, is DTGVSQNPRHKITKRGQNVTFRCDPISEHNRLYWYRQTLGQGPEFLTYFQNEAQLEKSRLLSDRFSAERPKGSFSTLEIQRTEQGDSAMYLCASSFHRGTEAFFGQGTRLTVV.

CDR3: CASSLGDRVSYEQYF. The DNA of the CDR3 is TGTGCCAGCAGCTTGGGGGACAGGGTCTCCTACGAGCAGTACTTC. The chain joins TRBV5-6 to TRBJ2-7; TRBD1 aligns across 9 bases. CDR3 length: 15 residues. Trimming cost V 0 bases and J 0 bases; bases outside gene matches: 1. Germline V gene sequence: CDR1 SGHDT, CDR2 YYEEEE.

V gene TRBV7-9 combines with J gene TRBJ2-2, with D possibly TRBD1 on 5 matching bases. The CDR3 is 14 amino acids. V was cut by 3 bases and J by 2 bases, with 7 bases left in between. Germline-derived CDR1 and CDR2 are SEHNR and FQNEAQ (reference sequence). CDR3 sequence (DNA): TGTGCCAGCAGCTTTAGGGGAAACACCGGGGAGCTGTTTTTT. Translated: CASSFRGNTGELFF.

This chain connects TRBV6-5 to TRBJ1-2; 8 bases agree with TRBD1. V shed 6 bases, J shed 4 bases, and the junction held 4 bases outside the gene matches. CDR3 length equals 13 residues. CDR1 is MNHEY, CDR2 SVGAGI, per germline. The CDR3 sequence: CASRTGGGYGYTF. The CDR3 nucleotides read TGTGCCAGCAGAACAGGGGGAGGCTATGGCTACACCTTC.

This sequence joins TRBV27 and TRBJ1-6, with TRBD1 matching 9 bases. Germline trimming cut 4 bases from V and 7 bases from J; bases unmatched to any gene: 8. CDR1 is MNHEY, CDR2 SMNVEV, per germline (reference sequence). CDR3 length: 16 amino acids. CDR3 loop: CASSWSGTGMNSPLHF. As DNA, the CDR3 is TGTGCCAGCAGTTGGTCCGGGACAGGGATGAATTCACCCCTCCACTTT.

The rearrangement joins TRBV27 to TRBJ1-2; 11 bases are a match to TRBD1. The CDR3 is 14 amino acids. Germline CDR1 MNHEY, CDR2 SMNVEV (reference sequence). The trim removed 6 bases at V and 2 bases at J, leaving 2 bases unmatched. CDR3 sequence: CASRGQGGNYGYTF. CDR3 coding DNA: TGTGCCAGCAGGGGACAGGGGGGGAACTATGGCTACACCTTC.

The chain has TRBV10-1 and TRBJ2-1; D perhaps matches TRBD1 (5 bases). The length of the CDR3 is 12 residues. The V end lost 5 bases, the J end lost 10 bases, and 12 bases lay between the germline ends. The germline gives CDR1 WNHNN, CDR2 SYGVQD (reference sequence). The CDR3 bases are TGCGCCAGCAGTTTTCAGGGTAGGGAGCAGTTCTTC. Translating gives CASSFQGREQFF.

The chain links TRBV5-1 to TRBJ1-1; TRBD1 might be the D (5 bases). Germline V lookup: CDR1 SGHRS, CDR2 YFSETQ. This CDR3 region has 14 residues. Deletions cut 0 bases from V and 1 base from J, with 7 bases between. This CDR3 is CASSLVGGNTEAFF. In DNA, the CDR3 is TGCGCCAGCAGCTTGGTCGGGGGGAACACTGAAGCTTTCTTT.

The chain links TRBV7-6 to TRBJ2-2, with D perhaps matching TRBD2 (5 bases). V lost 7 bases and J 6 bases, leaving 15 bases between the germline ends. CDR3 length equals 14 residues. The germline gives CDR1 SGHVS, CDR2 FNYEAQ. CDR3 bases: TGTGCCAGCAACACCGGGATTGACGCCGGGGAGCTGTTTTTT. Amino acid sequence: CASNTGIDAGELFF.

The chain recombines TRBV7-2 with TRBJ2-1; 12 bases fit TRBD2. The CDR3 is 15 residues long. After removal of 3 bases from V and 7 bases from J, the junction contained 4 bases not matched to a gene. CDR1 is SGHTA and CDR2 is FQGNSA in the germline V gene. The CDR3 is CASSFGLAGNNEQFF. CDR3 DNA: TGTGCCAGCAGCTTCGGACTAGCGGGAAATAATGAGCAGTTCTTC.

The chain is built from TRBV9 and TRBJ2-3, with D tentatively TRBD2 (5 bases). Germline V CDR1 and CDR2: SGDLS, YYNGEE. V was clipped by 0 bases and J by 1 base, with 21 bases between them. The CDR3 length is 19 residues. The CDR3 nucleotides are TGTGCCAGCAGCGTAGGGGTTCGGCGGGTGGAGTTCGGCACAGATACGCAGTATTTT. Its translation is CASSVGVRRVEFGTDTQYF.

The chain combines TRBV6-2 or TRBV6-3 with TRBJ1-5; TRBD1 aligns across 7 bases. Germline lookup yields CDR1 MNHEY and CDR2 SVGEGT. V trimming: 2 bases; J trimming: 3 bases; junction bases outside the gene matches: 4. The length of the CDR3 is 15 residues. The CDR3 loop reads CASSYPGQLNQPQHF. The CDR3 DNA is TGTGCCAGCAGTTACCCGGGACAGCTCAATCAGCCCCAGCATTTT.

This rearrangement joins TRBV5-3 to TRBJ2-3, with unresolved D. TRBV5-3 is identified as an open reading frame with a role that is uncertain. Trimming pared 2 bases from V and 0 bases from J, leaving 13 bases between. The CDR3 length is 16 residues. DNA for the CDR3: TGTGCCAGAAGCTTACCCTTTTGGGCTAGCACAGATACGCAGTATTTT. Protein sequence: CARSLPFWASTDTQYF.

This clone appeared once. This chain connects TRBV10-3 to TRBJ1-5; no clear D. V lost 4 bases and J lost 5, with 9 bases in between. Germline assignment: CDR1 ENHRY and CDR2 SYGVKD. This CDR3 spans 13 amino acids. The CDR3, as DNA: TGTGCCATCAGTGGGAGGCCCGATCAGCCCCAGCATTTT. Encoded protein: CAISGRPDQPQHF.

The V gene is TRBV6-1, the J gene TRBJ1-4, with 9 positions matching TRBD1. V lost 4 bases to trimming and J lost 0 bases; unmatched junction nucleotides: 3. The V gene's germline CDR1 is MNHNS and CDR2 SASEGT. This CDR3 is built from 16 residues. CDR3: CASSGTGGATNEKLFF. The DNA of the CDR3 is TGTGCCAGCAGTGGAACAGGGGGCGCAACTAATGAAAAACTGTTTTTT.

This chain uses TRBV27 with TRBJ2-7; D may be TRBD1 (5 bases). The germline V gene has CDR1 MNHEY and CDR2 SMNVEV (reference sequence). The CDR3 covers 12 residues. With 6 bases removed from V and 7 bases from J, the gap between germline ends came to 13 bases. CDR3 nucleotides: TGTGCCAGCAGCCCAGGGTTATCGGAGCAGTACTTC. Translating it yields CASSPGLSEQYF.

The gene calls are TRBV10-2 and TRBJ2-4; 13 nucleotides line up with TRBD2. This CDR3 has 21 residues. CDR1 and CDR2 from the germline V gene are WSHSY and SAAADI. J lost 4 bases, V lost 6 bases, and 21 bases had no gene match. CDR3 bases: TGCGCCAGCAGCAATCCAACCGGGACTAGCGGGATGCATTGGATGAAAAACATTCAGTACTTC. As protein: CASSNPTGTSGMHWMKNIQYF.

The CDR3 DNA is TGTGCCAGCAGTTTATCCCTTCTGACTAGCGGGTTCGCAGATACGCAGTATTTT. Translation: CASSLSLLTSGFADTQYF. J is TRBJ2-3 and V is TRBV27; TRBD2 matches 10 bases. The CDR3 is made up of 18 amino acids. In germline, CDR1 is MNHEY, CDR2 SMNVEV (reference sequence). V shed 0 bases and J 4 bases; nucleotides not matched to a gene: 10.

The count of this clone is one. The chain is built from TRBV7-9 and TRBJ1-4; 7 bases line up with TRBD1. This CDR3 is built from 14 residues. The ends lost 3 bases at V and 8 bases at J; junction bases unmatched: 6. CDR1 and CDR2 from the germline V gene are SEHNR and FQNEAQ (reference sequence). CDR3 amino acids: CASSFATGKEKLFF. CDR3 nucleotides: TGTGCCAGCAGCTTTGCGACAGGGAAGGAAAAACTGTTTTTT.

This clone was seen more than once but under ten times. This chain links TRBV6-5 with TRBJ2-1; 14 positions agree with TRBD2. This CDR3 has 15 residues. The ends lost 7 bases at V and 10 bases at J; junction bases unmatched: 9. Germline CDR1 reads MNHEY; CDR2 reads SVGAGI. CDR3 protein: CASTSGLAGDGEQFF. CDR3 in DNA: TGTGCCAGCACGTCGGGACTAGCGGGAGATGGGGAGCAGTTCTTC.

This clone has a single count. This chain uses TRBV10-3 with TRBJ2-1; possible D gene TRBD1, 5 bases. The V gene lost 8 bases and the J gene lost 8 bases, with 16 bases spanning the gap. The CDR3 runs to 13 residues. CDR1 is ENHRY and CDR2 is SYGVKD in the germline V gene. CDR3 bases: TGTGCCATCGGGGCGGCCCTGAGTGATGAGCAGTTCTTC. It specifies CAIGAALSDEQFF.

J is TRBJ2-3 and V is TRBV7-3; D is uncertain. Per germline, CDR1 SGHTA and CDR2 FQGTGA. Trimming took 5 bases from V and 0 from J, leaving 6 bases between them. The CDR3 runs to 13 residues. CDR3 protein: CASSVLSTDTQYF. Here the CDR3 DNA reads TGTGCCAGCAGCGTACTCAGCACAGATACGCAGTATTTT.

The rearrangement links TRBV19 to TRBJ1-4, with unresolved D. V dropped 3 bases and J dropped 5 bases, with 4 bases sitting between them. Per germline, CDR1 LNHDA and CDR2 SQIVND (reference sequence). This CDR3 has 12 amino acids. CDR3: CASSILNEKLFF. CDR3 DNA: TGTGCCAGTAGTATCCTGAATGAAAAACTGTTTTTT.

The genes are TRBV6-5 and TRBJ1-2, with D possibly being TRBD1 (5 bases). The CDR3 covers 12 residues. Trimming removed 8 bases from V and 2 bases from J, with 9 bases in between. CDR1 MNHEY and CDR2 SVGAGI come from the germline V gene. CDR3: CASQTANYGYTF. As DNA, the CDR3 is TGTGCCAGCCAGACAGCAAACTATGGCTACACCTTC.

Notes on this clone: The same CDR3 can be traced to other DNA sequences in this sample. The gene calls are TRBV18 and TRBJ2-5, with no clear D. Between the trimmed V and J ends, which lost 1 base and 3 bases, there was a span of 6 bases. Germline CDR1 reads KGHSH; CDR2 reads LQKENI. CDR3 length: 13 residues. CDR3 protein: CASSPRREETQYF. The CDR3 nucleotides are TGTGCCAGCTCACCACGACGGGAAGAGACCCAGTACTTC.

The V gene is TRBV18, the J gene TRBJ1-2, with no clear D. V gave up 3 bases and J gave up 5 bases, with 10 bases separating them. The CDR3 runs to 13 residues. Germline V gives CDR1 KGHSH, CDR2 LQKENI. The CDR3 bases are TGTGCCAGCTCACCTGGGCAGAATTATGGCTACACCTTC. Its translation: CASSPGQNYGYTF.